A selection of T cell receptor beta chains follows, all from one sample in a study of shared clonotypes between healthy human individuals. TCRdb keeps only in-frame clones here, not all; method: immunoSEQ multiplex PCR. The sample holds some 510,000 clones, around 79% seen once. Sequencing was done on a sample of PBMCs. Source of these receptors: a woman aged 40 to 49 in good health. Some clones in this sample may be carry-over from other donors' samples. Both conserved end residues are part of each CDR3. The D gene is left open where the match is weak. Clone sizes are given selectively: once, few, many, or a class where the clone is expanded.

clone_size: NA
j_call: TRBJ2-7
cdr3_length: 17
d_call: NA
v_call: TRBV9
cdr3_nt: TGTGCCAGCAGCGCCGAGCCGGGGGGACAAGAGAACTACGAGCAGTACTTC
cdr3_aa: CASSAEPGGQENYEQYF

clone_size: NA
j_call: TRBJ1-5
cdr3_length: 14
d_call: NA
v_call: TRBV6-5
cdr3_nt: TGTGCCTGGGGCAGGCTCTATAGCAATCAGCCCCAGCATTTT
cdr3_aa: CAWGRLYSNQPQHF

clone_size: NA
j_call: TRBJ2-5
cdr3_length: 12
d_call: NA
v_call: TRBV19
cdr3_nt: TGTGCCAGTAGTATGTCAGGAGAGACCCAGTACTTC
cdr3_aa: CASSMSGETQYF

clone_size: NA
j_call: TRBJ1-1
cdr3_length: 14
d_call: NA
v_call: TRBV7-6
cdr3_nt: TGTGCCAGCAGCTTAGAGCCTGGGAACACTGAAGCTTTCTTT
cdr3_aa: CASSLEPGNTEAFF

clone_size: NA
j_call: TRBJ2-1
cdr3_length: 14
d_call: NA
v_call: TRBV6-6
cdr3_nt: TGTGCCAGCAGTTACTCGAGGGTTTCCAATGAGCAGTTCTTC
cdr3_aa: CASSYSRVSNEQFF

clone_size: few
j_call: TRBJ2-4
cdr3_length: 16
d_call: NA
v_call: TRBV19
cdr3_nt: TGTGCCAGTAGTATTCGAGCCGGTGCAGCTGGATACATTCAGTACTTC
cdr3_aa: CASSIRAGAAGYIQYF

clone_size: NA
j_call: TRBJ2-2
cdr3_length: 18
d_call: NA
v_call: TRBV4-2
cdr3_nt: TGTGCCAGCAGCCAAGATGACAGCGCCCCAAGCGATACCGGGGAGCTGTTTTTT
cdr3_aa: CASSQDDSAPSDTGELFF

clone_size: NA
j_call: TRBJ2-1
cdr3_length: 17
d_call: TRBD2
v_call: TRBV5-1
cdr3_nt: TGCGCCAGCAGCTTGGGGGGCGGGGTCGGGAGGAACAATGAGCAGTTCTTC
cdr3_aa: CASSLGGGVGRNNEQFF

clone_size: NA
j_call: TRBJ2-3
cdr3_length: 15
d_call: NA
v_call: TRBV7-2
cdr3_nt: TGTGCCAGCAGCTTAAGAGCAGGACCGGGAGATACGCAGTATTTT
cdr3_aa: CASSLRAGPGDTQYF

clone_size: NA
j_call: TRBJ1-5
cdr3_length: 15
d_call: TRBD1
v_call: TRBV2
cdr3_nt: TGTGCCAGCAGCTATGGGACAGGGGGCCATCAGCCCCAGCATTTT
cdr3_aa: CASSYGTGGHQPQHF

clone_size: NA
j_call: TRBJ2-3
cdr3_length: 14
d_call: NA
v_call: TRBV5-1
cdr3_nt: TGCGCCAGCAGCTTGGTGGGCGGGGAAGATACGCAGTATTTT
cdr3_aa: CASSLVGGEDTQYF

clone_size: NA
j_call: TRBJ1-2
cdr3_length: 13
d_call: NA
v_call: TRBV28
cdr3_nt: TGTGCCGTAATGGTGCCCACAAACTATGGCTATACCTTC
cdr3_aa: CAVMVPTNYGYTF

clone_size: NA
j_call: TRBJ2-3
cdr3_length: 17
d_call: TRBD1
v_call: TRBV28
cdr3_nt: TGTGCCAGCAGCCCCCCAAAGACAGGGATTAGCACAGATACGCAGTATTTT
cdr3_aa: CASSPPKTGISTDTQYF

clone_size: NA
j_call: TRBJ1-2
cdr3_length: 13
d_call: NA
v_call: TRBV29-1
cdr3_nt: TGCAGCGTTGGTAATCGCGCTAACTATGGCTACACCTTC
cdr3_aa: CSVGNRANYGYTF

clone_size: many
j_call: TRBJ2-1
cdr3_length: 15
d_call: TRBD2
v_call: TRBV9
cdr3_nt: TGTGCCAGCAGCGTAGAAGGCGGGAGAGGTAATGAGCAGTTCTTC
cdr3_aa: CASSVEGGRGNEQFF

clone_size: NA
j_call: TRBJ1-2
cdr3_length: 15
d_call: TRBD1
v_call: TRBV5-4
cdr3_nt: TGTGCCAGCAGCTTTGACAGGGGGCGCGGCTATGGCTACACCTTC
cdr3_aa: CASSFDRGRGYGYTF

clone_size: NA
j_call: TRBJ1-5
cdr3_length: 13
d_call: NA
v_call: TRBV6-4
cdr3_nt: TGTGCCAGCAGTCAACATAGCAATCAGCCCCAGCATTTT
cdr3_aa: CASSQHSNQPQHF

clone_size: few
j_call: TRBJ2-1
cdr3_length: 14
d_call: TRBD1
v_call: TRBV6-5
cdr3_nt: TGTGCCAGCAGGCGCCGGGACAGAAGGAATGAGCAGTTCTTC
cdr3_aa: CASRRRDRRNEQFF

clone_size: NA
j_call: TRBJ2-3
cdr3_length: 13
d_call: NA
v_call: TRBV18
cdr3_nt: TGTGCCAGCTCCCGCCTAGATTCAGATACGCAGTATTTT
cdr3_aa: CASSRLDSDTQYF

clone_size: few
j_call: TRBJ1-1
cdr3_length: 15
d_call: TRBD1
v_call: TRBV5-1
cdr3_nt: TGCGCCAGCAGCTTACGACAGGGAAGTGACACTGAAGCTTTCTTT
cdr3_aa: CASSLRQGSDTEAFF

clone_size: NA
j_call: TRBJ1-3
cdr3_length: 17
d_call: NA
v_call: TRBV18
cdr3_nt: TGTGCCAGCTCACCACGTGTTAAAGCATCCACTGGAAACACCATATATTTT
cdr3_aa: CASSPRVKASTGNTIYF

clone_size: NA
j_call: TRBJ2-1
cdr3_length: 16
d_call: TRBD2
v_call: TRBV10-2
cdr3_nt: TGCGCCAGCAGGACTAGCGGGAGGGGGGCCTACAATGAGCAGTTCTTC
cdr3_aa: CASRTSGRGAYNEQFF

clone_size: few
j_call: TRBJ2-7
cdr3_length: 14
d_call: TRBD2
v_call: TRBV27
cdr3_nt: TGTGCCAGCAGTGAAGCGGGAGGGCCTCACGAGCAGTACTTC
cdr3_aa: CASSEAGGPHEQYF

clone_size: few
j_call: TRBJ1-1
cdr3_length: 13
d_call: TRBD1
v_call: TRBV10-3
cdr3_nt: TGTGCCATCAGTGAGTTCGGACAGGGTGAAGCTTTCTTT
cdr3_aa: CAISEFGQGEAFF

clone_size: once
j_call: TRBJ2-1
cdr3_length: 13
d_call: TRBD1
v_call: TRBV29-1
cdr3_nt: TGCAGCGTTGAGGGACAGGGCTACAATGAGCAGTTCTTC
cdr3_aa: CSVEGQGYNEQFF

clone_size: NA
j_call: TRBJ2-5
cdr3_length: 14
d_call: NA
v_call: TRBV6-6
cdr3_nt: TGTGCCAGCAGTTACTCGAGGCCTCCGGAGACCCAGTACTTC
cdr3_aa: CASSYSRPPETQYF

clone_size: NA
j_call: TRBJ2-1
cdr3_length: 16
d_call: TRBD2
v_call: TRBV19
cdr3_nt: TGTGCCAGTAGGACTCCGGGGCTAGCGGGAGTCAATGAGCAGTTCTTC
cdr3_aa: CASRTPGLAGVNEQFF

clone_size: NA
j_call: TRBJ1-2
cdr3_length: 13
d_call: NA
v_call: TRBV5-4
cdr3_nt: TGTGCCAGCAGCCCCGACGGACTCTATGGCTACACCTTC
cdr3_aa: CASSPDGLYGYTF

clone_size: NA
j_call: TRBJ2-1
cdr3_length: 13
d_call: TRBD1
v_call: TRBV29-1
cdr3_nt: TGCAGCGCCAGACAGGGGGTCTACAATGAGCAGTTCTTC
cdr3_aa: CSARQGVYNEQFF

clone_size: NA
j_call: TRBJ1-5
cdr3_length: 15
d_call: NA
v_call: TRBV2
cdr3_nt: TGTGCCAGCCGAACGGACGTGGGGAGCAATCAGCCCCAGCATTTT
cdr3_aa: CASRTDVGSNQPQHF

clone_size: NA
j_call: TRBJ2-7
cdr3_length: 18
d_call: NA
v_call: TRBV5-1
cdr3_nt: TGCGCCAGCAGCTTCGTTCAGGGTGCTGGGAAATGGTCCTACGAGCAGTACTTC
cdr3_aa: CASSFVQGAGKWSYEQYF

clone_size: few
j_call: TRBJ2-7
cdr3_length: 16
d_call: NA
v_call: TRBV10-3
cdr3_nt: TGTGCCATCAGTTACGCAGCAACAGGTTTTAGCTACGAGCAGTACTTC
cdr3_aa: CAISYAATGFSYEQYF

clone_size: NA
j_call: TRBJ2-2
cdr3_length: 17
d_call: TRBD1
v_call: TRBV9
cdr3_nt: TGTGCCAGCAGCACTAGCCCTGGCAGGGGGCAAACCGGGGAGCTGTTTTTT
cdr3_aa: CASSTSPGRGQTGELFF

clone_size: few
j_call: TRBJ1-1
cdr3_length: 14
d_call: NA
v_call: TRBV11-2
cdr3_nt: TGTGCCAGCAGCTTAGGCGCAGTGGGCACTGAAGCTTTCTTT
cdr3_aa: CASSLGAVGTEAFF

clone_size: NA
j_call: TRBJ2-3
cdr3_length: 15
d_call: NA
v_call: TRBV28
cdr3_nt: TGTGCCAGCAGTCGTCATCCCTCCGGCACAGATACGCAGTATTTT
cdr3_aa: CASSRHPSGTDTQYF

clone_size: NA
j_call: TRBJ1-3
cdr3_length: 13
d_call: NA
v_call: TRBV6-5
cdr3_nt: TGTGCCAGCAGTTGGGAGTTAGAGTACACCATATATTTT
cdr3_aa: CASSWELEYTIYF

clone_size: NA
j_call: TRBJ2-2
cdr3_length: 14
d_call: NA
v_call: TRBV11-3
cdr3_nt: TGTGCCAGCAGCTTAGACCGAGGGATCGGGGAGCTGTTTTTT
cdr3_aa: CASSLDRGIGELFF

clone_size: NA
j_call: TRBJ2-3
cdr3_length: 14
d_call: TRBD1
v_call: TRBV14
cdr3_nt: TGTGCCAGCAGCCGGGGACAGGGTTGGGATACGCAGTATTTT
cdr3_aa: CASSRGQGWDTQYF

clone_size: once
j_call: TRBJ2-1
cdr3_length: 15
d_call: NA
v_call: TRBV18
cdr3_nt: TGTGCCAGCTCACCACTAGCGGCAACCCACAATGAGCAGTTCTTC
cdr3_aa: CASSPLAATHNEQFF

clone_size: once
j_call: TRBJ2-2
cdr3_length: 17
d_call: NA
v_call: TRBV5-1
cdr3_nt: TGCGCCAGCAGCTCACTGGGGGGACAGCCCAACACCGGGGAGCTGTTTTTT
cdr3_aa: CASSSLGGQPNTGELFF

clone_size: NA
j_call: TRBJ1-5
cdr3_length: 13
d_call: NA
v_call: TRBV30
cdr3_nt: TGTGCCTGGAGTCGGGGGGAGAGGCAGCCCCAGCATTTT
cdr3_aa: CAWSRGERQPQHF

clone_size: once
j_call: TRBJ2-3
cdr3_length: 19
d_call: TRBD2
v_call: TRBV9
cdr3_nt: TGTGCCAGCAGCGTAGGTCGGTCTAGCGGGAGAGGCCGTGGAGATACGCAGTATTTT
cdr3_aa: CASSVGRSSGRGRGDTQYF

clone_size: NA
j_call: TRBJ1-2
cdr3_length: 15
d_call: NA
v_call: TRBV5-5
cdr3_nt: TGTGCCAGCAGCTTGGAGAGGGGCCTTAACTATGGCTACACCTTC
cdr3_aa: CASSLERGLNYGYTF

clone_size: NA
j_call: TRBJ2-1
cdr3_length: 15
d_call: TRBD1
v_call: TRBV7-3
cdr3_nt: TGTGCCAGCAGCTTAAGCCGGGACAGTGACAATGAGCAGTTCTTC
cdr3_aa: CASSLSRDSDNEQFF

clone_size: NA
j_call: TRBJ2-5
cdr3_length: 15
d_call: NA
v_call: TRBV5-5
cdr3_nt: TGTGCCAGCAGCTTGATGGGAAAAGCCCAAGAGACCCAGTACTTC
cdr3_aa: CASSLMGKAQETQYF

clone_size: NA
j_call: TRBJ2-2
cdr3_length: 14
d_call: NA
v_call: TRBV27
cdr3_nt: TGTGCCAGCAGTTTAAGGGGCGGCACCGGGGAGCTGTTTTTT
cdr3_aa: CASSLRGGTGELFF

clone_size: NA
j_call: TRBJ2-5
cdr3_length: 17
d_call: NA
v_call: TRBV28
cdr3_nt: TGTGCCAGCAGTTCCACCTTGGGACCGCTCGGGGCAGAGACCCAGTACTTC
cdr3_aa: CASSSTLGPLGAETQYF

clone_size: NA
j_call: TRBJ1-1
cdr3_length: 14
d_call: NA
v_call: TRBV11-2
cdr3_nt: TGTGCCAGCAGCACCCACGGCCCGGGAGCCAAAGCTTTCTTT
cdr3_aa: CASSTHGPGAKAFF

clone_size: NA
j_call: TRBJ2-1
cdr3_length: 14
d_call: NA
v_call: TRBV2
cdr3_nt: TGTGCCAGCAACTTAGACCCACTTCTAGGTGAGCAGTTCTTC
cdr3_aa: CASNLDPLLGEQFF

clone_size: NA
j_call: TRBJ2-1
cdr3_length: 10
d_call: NA
v_call: TRBV20-1
cdr3_nt: TGCAGTGCTAGACGGGGACGGCAGTTCTTC
cdr3_aa: CSARRGRQFF

clone_size: NA
j_call: TRBJ2-1
cdr3_length: 16
d_call: TRBD2
v_call: TRBV28
cdr3_nt: TGTGCCAGCAGTTCCTCCAGACTAGCGGGAGACAATGAGCAGTTCTTC
cdr3_aa: CASSSSRLAGDNEQFF